This is a list of T cell receptor beta chains from one sample in a study of T cell responses to AZD1222 COVID-19 vaccine. Assay used: immunoSEQ multiplex PCR; TCRdb lists only in-frame clones, some missing. This table has tens of thousands of clones, over 70% appearing once. This material consisted of peripheral blood, taken on day 0 of AZD1222 vaccination. These receptors were taken from an adult in good health. The conserved cysteine and the conserved F or W are not part of the CDR3 here. Fields, in order: CDR3 protein, V gene, J gene, D gene. A D gene is named only where the DNA matches it firmly.

CDR3 protein: ASRGSISGNTIY; V gene: TRBV6-5; J gene: TRBJ1-3; D gene: NA
CDR3 protein: ASSFRGRSNEQY; V gene: TRBV27; J gene: TRBJ2-7; D gene: NA
CDR3 protein: ASSLEVGLGTDTQY; V gene: TRBV5-1; J gene: TRBJ2-3; D gene: NA
CDR3 protein: ASWGTGVNYGYT; V gene: TRBV27; J gene: TRBJ1-2; D gene: TRBD1
CDR3 protein: ASSTRQGRPGELF; V gene: TRBV9; J gene: TRBJ2-2; D gene: TRBD1
CDR3 protein: ARGRPNTEAF; V gene: TRBV30; J gene: TRBJ1-1; D gene: NA
CDR3 protein: ASSLGSGFGGYT; V gene: TRBV3-1/TRBV3-2; J gene: TRBJ1-2; D gene: NA
CDR3 protein: ASSLTPGGTDTQY; V gene: TRBV7-3; J gene: TRBJ2-3; D gene: NA
CDR3 protein: ASSEGGGGYEQY; V gene: TRBV2; J gene: TRBJ2-7; D gene: NA
CDR3 protein: ASSGQLTDTQY; V gene: TRBV2; J gene: TRBJ2-3; D gene: NA
CDR3 protein: ASRGGADTQY; V gene: TRBV3-1/TRBV3-2; J gene: TRBJ2-3; D gene: NA
CDR3 protein: ASSLAGTRDFHNEQF; V gene: TRBV11-2; J gene: TRBJ2-1; D gene: NA
CDR3 protein: ASSLHGNTEAF; V gene: TRBV7-3; J gene: TRBJ1-1; D gene: NA
CDR3 protein: ASSPRAATNEKLF; V gene: TRBV14; J gene: TRBJ1-4; D gene: NA
CDR3 protein: ASSPGLAETQY; V gene: TRBV7-3; J gene: TRBJ2-5; D gene: TRBD2
CDR3 protein: ASSVNRNNSPLH; V gene: TRBV2; J gene: TRBJ1-6; D gene: NA
CDR3 protein: ASTKGGHYSYNEQF; V gene: TRBV21-1; J gene: TRBJ2-1; D gene: NA
CDR3 protein: ASSVTSGGISEQY; V gene: TRBV9; J gene: TRBJ2-7; D gene: TRBD2
CDR3 protein: AISAGDRGRTEAF; V gene: TRBV10-3; J gene: TRBJ1-1; D gene: TRBD1
CDR3 protein: ASSLGTGELF; V gene: TRBV7-8; J gene: TRBJ2-2; D gene: NA
CDR3 protein: ASSLGEGKAF; V gene: TRBV7-9; J gene: TRBJ1-1; D gene: NA
CDR3 protein: ASRDGTSGGEQY; V gene: TRBV6-5; J gene: TRBJ2-7; D gene: NA
CDR3 protein: ASSDHTSGNTIY; V gene: TRBV4-1; J gene: TRBJ1-3; D gene: NA
CDR3 protein: ASSTGTANSPLH; V gene: TRBV19; J gene: TRBJ1-6; D gene: NA
CDR3 protein: ASSLTGVFYEQY; V gene: TRBV28; J gene: TRBJ2-7; D gene: NA
CDR3 protein: ASSQESGRYGYT; V gene: TRBV3-1/TRBV3-2; J gene: TRBJ1-2; D gene: NA
CDR3 protein: ASSPRTGGGYT; V gene: TRBV7-9; J gene: TRBJ1-2; D gene: TRBD1
CDR3 protein: ATSGTGEAF; V gene: TRBV2; J gene: TRBJ1-1; D gene: TRBD1
CDR3 protein: ASSLQVYTEAF; V gene: TRBV7-8; J gene: TRBJ1-1; D gene: NA
CDR3 protein: ASSFPGTVGGNGELF; V gene: TRBV5-6; J gene: TRBJ2-2; D gene: TRBD1
CDR3 protein: ASSLDPANSPLH; V gene: TRBV7-2; J gene: TRBJ1-6; D gene: NA
CDR3 protein: ASNFERADTQY; V gene: TRBV7-2; J gene: TRBJ2-3; D gene: NA
CDR3 protein: ASSQVRSETGYGYT; V gene: TRBV14; J gene: TRBJ1-2; D gene: NA
CDR3 protein: ASSPVEMPNYGYT; V gene: TRBV6-2/TRBV6-3; J gene: TRBJ1-2; D gene: NA
CDR3 protein: ASSIRTPPNSPLH; V gene: TRBV6-2/TRBV6-3; J gene: TRBJ1-6; D gene: NA
CDR3 protein: ASSGLNEQY; V gene: TRBV2; J gene: TRBJ2-7; D gene: NA
CDR3 protein: ASSSGSAYEQY; V gene: TRBV5-4; J gene: TRBJ2-7; D gene: NA
CDR3 protein: ASSQAPSGAGDTQY; V gene: TRBV4-1; J gene: TRBJ2-3; D gene: TRBD2
CDR3 protein: ASSPGRMDERVTEAF; V gene: TRBV18; J gene: TRBJ1-1; D gene: NA
CDR3 protein: ASSSTEPAFSYT; V gene: TRBV5-1; J gene: TRBJ1-2; D gene: NA
CDR3 protein: ASSQDRRTDTEAF; V gene: TRBV4-3; J gene: TRBJ1-1; D gene: NA
CDR3 protein: ASTRGGGGADTQY; V gene: TRBV6-5; J gene: TRBJ2-3; D gene: TRBD2